These T cell receptor beta chains were read from a single sample in a study of blood T cell repertoires in COVID-19. Only in-frame clones appear in the TCRdb table, and some are missing; sequencing was by immunoSEQ multiplex PCR. The table has a few hundred thousand clones, over 75% seen once; the top ten hold 2.2%. Material for sequencing was PBMCs or T cells enriched from blood (not recorded which). Receptors were obtained from a man aged 25 to 40 who had recovered from COVID-19. Each CDR3 is given with its conserved first and last residue. D genes are given only for firm matches. Clone size, where shown, is once, few, many, or a class for clones that have expanded.

TRBD2,TRBJ2-2,TRBV10-3,-,CAIQGLRRASGDVGELFF,TGTGCCATCCAAGGGTTAAGGAGGGCTAGCGGGGATGTCGGGGAGCTGTTTTTT
-,TRBJ2-3,TRBV7-3,-,CASSNGGRLADTQYF,TGTGCCAGCAGCAACGGGGGGCGGCTTGCAGATACGCAGTATTTT
-,TRBJ2-2,TRBV7-9,-,CASSLAPPPRGRVTGELFF,TGTGCCAGCAGCTTAGCTCCCCCCCCCAGAGGAAGAGTAACCGGGGAGCTGTTTTTT
-,TRBJ2-7,TRBV19,-,CASSIQVGSSYEQYF,TGTGCCAGTAGTATACAGGTTGGGAGCTCCTACGAGCAGTACTTC
-,TRBJ1-2,TRBV2,-,CASMPSSMRGYTF,TGTGCCAGCATGCCGTCCTCTATGCGGGGCTACACCTTC
TRBD1,TRBJ1-5,TRBV7-9,-,CASSIRTGRSNQPQHF,TGTGCCAGCAGCATCCGGACAGGTCGGAGCAATCAGCCCCAGCATTTT
-,TRBJ1-2,TRBV28,few,CASSLRLYGYTF,TGTGCCAGCAGTTTACGTCTCTATGGCTACACCTTC
TRBD1,TRBJ1-6,TRBV9,-,CASRKLTGSISPLHF,TGTGCCAGCAGAAAATTGACAGGGTCGATTTCACCCCTCCACTTT
-,TRBJ2-1,TRBV5-1,-,CASSLSSGTYNEQFF,TGCGCCAGCAGCTTATCTTCAGGTACCTACAATGAGCAGTTCTTC
-,TRBJ1-2,TRBV12-5,few,CARRPGKVNGYTF,TGTGCTAGACGACCAGGGAAAGTAAATGGCTACACCTTC
-,TRBJ2-2,TRBV30,-,CAWSRGAARVSGELFF,TGTGCCTGGAGTCGGGGGGCAGCCAGGGTATCCGGGGAGCTGTTTTTT
-,TRBJ1-1,TRBV21-1,-,CASSDMGRGFETEAFF,TGTGCCAGCAGTGATATGGGGCGGGGATTCGAAACTGAAGCTTTCTTT
-,TRBJ1-1,TRBV25-1,-,CASSRFGRSDTEAFF,TGTGCCAGCAGTCGTTTCGGGAGGTCGGACACTGAAGCTTTCTTT
-,TRBJ2-7,TRBV12-3/TRBV12-4,once,CASSLGWPEQYF,TGTGCCAGCAGTTTAGGCTGGCCCGAGCAGTACTTC
-,TRBJ1-2,TRBV27,few,CASSVTPRTILYGYTF,TGTGCCAGCAGTGTAACCCCCCGGACAATTCTATATGGCTACACCTTC
TRBD2,TRBJ2-5,TRBV5-4,once,CASSLSFGGGDQETQYF,TGTGCCAGCAGCTTGAGTTTCGGCGGGGGGGACCAAGAGACCCAGTACTTC
-,TRBJ2-1,TRBV2,-,CASSEANNEQFF,TGTGCCAGCAGTGAAGCCAACAATGAGCAGTTCTTC
-,TRBJ2-7,TRBV25-1,-,CASSEWGCAGGACEQYF,TGTGCCAGCAGTGAATGGGGTTGTGCCGGCGGGGCTTGTGAGCAGTACTTC
TRBD2,TRBJ2-7,TRBV5-4,-,CASSSGGAGFATYEQYF,TGTGCCAGCAGTTCGGGAGGGGCCGGGTTCGCCACCTACGAGCAGTACTTC
-,TRBJ1-5,TRBV6-1,few,CASSEAPLLKPQHF,TGTGCCAGCAGTGAAGCTCCCCTATTAAAGCCCCAGCATTTT
-,TRBJ2-5,TRBV27,-,CASSFRPGGGMATQYF,TGTGCCAGCAGTTTTAGGCCGGGTGGAGGGATGGCGACCCAGTACTTC
-,TRBJ1-1,TRBV14,-,CASSHSRQPEAFF,TGTGCCAGCAGCCATTCTAGGCAGCCTGAAGCTTTCTTT
TRBD1,TRBJ1-1,TRBV2,-,CASSTQGADEAFF,TGTGCCAGCAGCACCCAGGGGGCTGATGAAGCTTTCTTT
-,TRBJ2-3,TRBV30,-,CAWRKAGQSTDTQYF,TGTGCCTGGAGAAAAGCGGGACAAAGCACAGATACGCAGTATTTT
-,TRBJ2-2,TRBV6-1,once,CASSTDTANTGELFF,TGTGCCAGCAGTACGGACACTGCGAACACCGGGGAGCTGTTTTTT
TRBD1,TRBJ1-2,TRBV6-5,-,CASSQQGPYGYTF,TGTGCCAGCAGTCAACAGGGGCCCTATGGCTACACCTTC
TRBD1,TRBJ1-1,TRBV7-9,-,CASSLAPRTGRNEAFF,TGTGCCAGCAGCTTAGCGCCCCGGACAGGGAGGAATGAAGCTTTCTTT
TRBD1,TRBJ1-2,TRBV6-5,-,CASSAIDRDGYTF,TGTGCCAGCAGCGCTATCGACAGGGACGGCTACACCTTC
TRBD1,TRBJ1-5,TRBV6-5,-,CASRGAGTVSVAQHF,TGTGCCAGCAGGGGGGCGGGGACAGTCAGCGTGGCCCAGCATTTT
TRBD1,TRBJ1-1,TRBV4-3,-,CASSQDGTGWGTEAFF,TGCGCCAGCAGCCAAGATGGGACAGGGTGGGGAACTGAAGCTTTCTTT
TRBD1,TRBJ1-1,TRBV3-1/TRBV3-2,-,CASSQPGTGLSLTEAFF,TGTGCCAGCAGCCAACCCGGGACAGGTCTGAGTCTGACTGAAGCTTTCTTT
TRBD1,TRBJ1-1,TRBV19,-,CASSSRQGLGTEAFF,TGTGCCAGTAGCAGCAGACAGGGACTGGGCACTGAAGCTTTCTTT